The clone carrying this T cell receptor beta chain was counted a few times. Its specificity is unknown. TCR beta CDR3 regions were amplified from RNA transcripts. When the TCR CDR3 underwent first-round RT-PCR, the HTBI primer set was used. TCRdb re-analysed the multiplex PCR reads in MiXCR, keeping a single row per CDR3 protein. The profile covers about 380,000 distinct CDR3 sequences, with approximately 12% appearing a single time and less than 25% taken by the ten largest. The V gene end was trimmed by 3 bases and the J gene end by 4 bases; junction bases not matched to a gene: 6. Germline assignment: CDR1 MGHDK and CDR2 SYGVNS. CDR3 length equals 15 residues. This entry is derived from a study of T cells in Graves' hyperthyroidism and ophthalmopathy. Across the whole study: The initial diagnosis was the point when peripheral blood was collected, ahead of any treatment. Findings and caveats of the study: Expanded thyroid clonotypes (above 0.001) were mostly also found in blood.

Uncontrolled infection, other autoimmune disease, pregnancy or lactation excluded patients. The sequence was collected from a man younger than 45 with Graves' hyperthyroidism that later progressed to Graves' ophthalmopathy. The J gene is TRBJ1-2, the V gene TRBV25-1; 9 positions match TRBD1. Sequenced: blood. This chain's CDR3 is CASSDQGQGGYGYTF. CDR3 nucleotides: TGTGCCAGCAGTGACCAGGGACAGGGCGGCTATGGCTACACCTTC.